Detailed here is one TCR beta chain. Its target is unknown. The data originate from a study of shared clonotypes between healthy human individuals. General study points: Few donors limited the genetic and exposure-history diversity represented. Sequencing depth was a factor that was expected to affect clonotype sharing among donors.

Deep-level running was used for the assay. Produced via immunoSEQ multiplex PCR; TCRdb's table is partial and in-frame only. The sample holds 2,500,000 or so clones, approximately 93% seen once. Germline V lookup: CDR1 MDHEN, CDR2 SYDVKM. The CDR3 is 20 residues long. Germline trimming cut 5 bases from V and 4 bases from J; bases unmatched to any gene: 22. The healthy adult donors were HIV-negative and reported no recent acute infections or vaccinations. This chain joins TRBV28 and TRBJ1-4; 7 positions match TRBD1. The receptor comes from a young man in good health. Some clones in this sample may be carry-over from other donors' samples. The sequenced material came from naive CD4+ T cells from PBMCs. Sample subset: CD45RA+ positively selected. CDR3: CASSPGTANRYRDSNEKLFF. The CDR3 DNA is TGTGCCAGCAGTCCCGGGACCGCGAACCGGTACCGGGACAGTAATGAAAAACTGTTTTTT.